The clone carrying this T cell receptor beta chain appeared once. Its antigen remains unidentified. The method was immunoSEQ multiplex PCR; TCRdb's version includes in-frame clones alone and lacks a portion of them. The data contain more than 100,000 clones, around 90% of them singletons. From germline, CDR1 is SGHTA and CDR2 FQGTGA. The CDR3 runs 16 residues. Trimming removed 4 bases from V and 7 bases from J; junction bases left unmatched: 10. The sample belongs to a study of radiation and T cells in renal cell carcinoma. Whole-study context: Nephrectomy followed 15 Gy stereotactic body radiation by 4 weeks. Overall study findings and caveats: From baseline, blood top tumor clonotypes peaked at 2 weeks post-radiation.

Time point described: blood 2 weeks post-SBRT. Treatment defined: 15 Gy SBRT to primary tumor, nephrectomy 4 weeks later. Blood was sampled at baseline, 2 weeks and 4 weeks after SBRT. This renal cell carcinoma was of the clear cell type. The chain joins TRBV7-3 to TRBJ2-2; TRBD2 matches 9 bases. The sample was blood, taken from a patient whose treatment included radiotherapy and nephrectomy. The receptor's source is a woman aged 70-85 years with renal cell carcinoma. The CDR3 here is CASSSRSGGPSGELFF. CDR3 coding DNA: TGTGCCAGCAGCTCCCGGAGCGGGGGGCCTAGCGGGGAGCTGTTTTTT.